This T cell receptor (beta chain) comes out of a study of blood T cell repertoires in COVID-19. Losses at the gene ends were 4 bases for V and 0 bases for J; bases not matched to a gene: 3. The CDR3 sequence is 15 residues long. The germline gives CDR1 MGHRA, CDR2 YSYEKL. Assay used: immunoSEQ multiplex PCR; TCRdb lists only in-frame clones, some missing. The table has 87,000 or so clones, around 86% seen once. V gene TRBV4-1 combines with J gene TRBJ1-5; the match to TRBD1 covers 7 bases. The receptor comes from a woman older than 75 with acute or convalescent COVID-19. The sequencing input was peripheral blood. This chain's CDR3 is CASSPRDSSNQPQHF. The CDR3 nucleotides are TGCGCCAGCAGCCCGAGGGACAGTAGCAATCAGCCCCAGCATTTT.